This T cell receptor beta chain was found in a study of blood T cell repertoires in COVID-19. Study-level information: In each case, the material was cDNA or gDNA derived from T cells, B-cell-depleted T cells, or PBMCs.

As handled by the study authors: Estimated nucleated cell counts came from reference gene primer amplification. Using immunoSEQ multiplex PCR, the repertoire was profiled, and TCRdb retains in-frame clones only, with some absent. V and J calls and clone size are given by that table; D and trimming were obtained from the DNA. The sample yields around 180,000 clones, less than 90% seen once. CDR3 length: 13 amino acids. The V end lost 7 bases, the J end lost 10 bases, and 17 bases lay between the germline ends. The germline V gene encodes CDR1 MGHRA and CDR2 YSYEKL. What was sequenced was peripheral blood. The receptor's source is a man between 60 and 75 years old with acute or convalescent COVID-19. The V and J genes are TRBV4-1 and TRBJ2-1, with a possible D match to TRBD2 (5 bases). The CDR3 DNA follows: TGCGCCAGCACGCCCTTCGAGGGAAGGGAGCAGTTCTTC. Its protein product is CASTPFEGREQFF.